Listed below are T cell receptor beta chains from one sample, sequenced in a study of blood T cells in healthy people across ages. TCRdb re-called the 5' RACE reads with MiXCR, one entry per CDR3 protein. The data contain over a million distinct CDR3 sequences, approximately 38% of them singletons. Sequenced: blood. All receptors come from a woman aged 18-29 years in good health. Both conserved end residues are part of each CDR3. Fields, in order: J gene, D gene, clone size, V gene, CDR3 DNA, CDR3 protein. A D gene is named only where the DNA matches it firmly. Clone size is shown for a subset of rows, as once, few, many or a class of expanded clone.

>TRBJ2-7|TRBD2|-|TRBV6-2/TRBV6-3
TGTGCCAGCAGGTCAGCGGGGGGTCGCTACGAGCAGTACTTC
CASRSAGGRYEQYF
>TRBJ2-1|TRBD1|few|TRBV9
TGTGCCAGCAGCGTAGCGGGACAGGGGCTTTACAATGAGCAGTTCTTC
CASSVAGQGLYNEQFF
>TRBJ1-2|-|few|TRBV12-3/TRBV12-4
TGTGCCAGCATGGGGGGGAACTATGGCTACACCTTC
CASMGGNYGYTF
>TRBJ2-7|-|few|TRBV20-1
TGCAGTGCTCCTGGGGACAACTCCTACGAGCAGTACTTC
CSAPGDNSYEQYF
>TRBJ1-1|TRBD1|-|TRBV10-3
TGTGCCATCACAACTGACAGGGCCGGAATGAACACTGAAGCTTTCTTT
CAITTDRAGMNTEAFF
>TRBJ2-5|TRBD1|-|TRBV6-5
TGTGCCTCCCGTAGGGACAGGGTCGACGAGACCCAGTACTTC
CASRRDRVDETQYF
>TRBJ1-2|-|-|TRBV11-2
TGTGCCAGCAGCTTACAGGGCGGGGGTAACTATGGCTACACCTTC
CASSLQGGGNYGYTF
>TRBJ1-1|-|-|TRBV6-5
TGTGCCAGCAGTTACTCGTTACAGACCTTGGGGCAGAACACTGAAGCTTTCTTT
CASSYSLQTLGQNTEAFF
>TRBJ2-7|-|-|TRBV14
TGTGCCAGCAGCCAAGGACAGTTTCCCTGCGAGCAGTACTTC
CASSQGQFPCEQYF
>TRBJ2-3|-|few|TRBV5-1
TGCGCCAGCAGCGGGGCCGGGGCAACAGATACGCAGTATTTT
CASSGAGATDTQYF
>TRBJ2-1|TRBD2|-|TRBV4-1
TGCGCCAGCAGCCAAGGGACTAGCGGGATATACGAGCAGTTCTTC
CASSQGTSGIYEQFF
>TRBJ1-6|-|many|TRBV2
TGTGCCAGCAGTGCGGACGGCCATAATTCACCCCTCCACTTT
CASSADGHNSPLHF
>TRBJ1-1|-|-|TRBV25-1
TGTGCCAGCAGTCTGAGGGAGGACACTGAAGCTTTCTTT
CASSLREDTEAFF
>TRBJ2-7|-|-|TRBV6-5
TGTGCCAGCGTAGGCCTCGGAAGGGGCTCCTACGAGCAGTACTTC
CASVGLGRGSYEQYF
>TRBJ1-4|-|-|TRBV20-1
TGCAGTGCTAGCCTAGACAGTTCGGGAAAACTGTTTTTT
CSASLDSSGKLFF
>TRBJ2-7|-|-|TRBV29-1
TGCAGCGTTGGCCCCGGGACACCTAGCTCCTACGAGCAGTACTTC
CSVGPGTPSSYEQYF
>TRBJ1-1|-|few|TRBV6-5
TGTGCCAGCCGCGACTGGGACACTGAAGCTTTCTTT
CASRDWDTEAFF
>TRBJ2-2|-|-|TRBV20-1
TGCAGTGCCCCTGGGTGGGGGTGGAACACCGGGGAGCTGTTTTTT
CSAPGWGWNTGELFF
>TRBJ1-1|-|-|TRBV7-3
TGTGCCAGCAGTTTAACACAGGGTGCCGCTGAAGCTTTCTTT
CASSLTQGAAEAFF
>TRBJ2-7|-|-|TRBV5-5
TGTGCCAGCAGCGCTTACACTGATTACGAGCAGTACTTC
CASSAYTDYEQYF
>TRBJ1-3|-|-|TRBV6-5
TGTGCCAGCAGGGGGGCGGCAGTAGGAAACACCATATATTTT
CASRGAAVGNTIYF
>TRBJ2-2|-|few|TRBV4-1
TGCGCCAGCAGCCAGCGCAAAGGAGTCACCGGGGAGCTGTTTTTT
CASSQRKGVTGELFF
>TRBJ1-1|TRBD1|-|TRBV11-1
TGTGCCAGCAGCTTAGGTTGGGGACAGGGGGCCACTGAAGCTTTCTTT
CASSLGWGQGATEAFF
>TRBJ2-1|-|-|TRBV4-2
TGTGCCAGCAGCCAGGATTGGTCGGGTGAGCAGTTCTTC
CASSQDWSGEQFF
>TRBJ2-3|TRBD1|-|TRBV20-1
TGCAGTGCTAGAGATCGAGGACAGGAGAGCACAGATACGCAGTATTTT
CSARDRGQESTDTQYF
>TRBJ2-7|-|few|TRBV4-1
TGCGCCAGCAGCCGCCAGAGAGACCAGGCAGGGTGGTACGAGCAGTACTTC
CASSRQRDQAGWYEQYF
>TRBJ2-5|-|few|TRBV20-1
TGCAGTGCTAGTTACGAGACCCAGTACTTC
CSASYETQYF
>TRBJ1-2|TRBD1|once|TRBV5-1
TGCGCCAGCAGCCTGGCCTCCGGGACAGGACCCACTAACTATGGCTACACCTTC
CASSLASGTGPTNYGYTF
>TRBJ2-3|-|few|TRBV6-5
TGTGCCAGCTCGCGGGCCCACACAGATACGCAGTATTTT
CASSRAHTDTQYF
>TRBJ1-2|-|-|TRBV12-3/TRBV12-4
TGTGCCAGCAGTTTAGGACAGAGCCATGGCTACACCTTC
CASSLGQSHGYTF
>TRBJ2-4|-|-|TRBV7-9
TGTGCCAGCAGCCCTCGGGAAGGGGTCGGTAAAAACATTCAGTACTTC
CASSPREGVGKNIQYF
>TRBJ2-1|TRBD2|many|TRBV27
TGTGCCAGCAGTTTACCTGGACTAGGTTACAATGAGCAGTTCTTC
CASSLPGLGYNEQFF
>TRBJ2-7|TRBD2|once|TRBV9
TGTGCCAGCAGCTCCCCGGGACTAGCGGGAGGGGGCTCCTACGAGCAGTACTTC
CASSSPGLAGGGSYEQYF
>TRBJ2-2|-|many|TRBV2
TGTGCCAGCAGTGAGGCGAACACCGGGGAGCTGTTTTTT
CASSEANTGELFF
>TRBJ2-1|TRBD2|-|TRBV25-1
TGTGCCAGCAGTGCCCTTCCCGGGACTACATTTTCCTACAATGAGCAGTTCTTC
CASSALPGTTFSYNEQFF